Below, 23 T cell receptor beta chains from the same sample are listed, as sequenced in a study of T cell repertoires in cytomegalovirus infection. These receptors' antigens are unknown. TCRdb analysed the reads with MiXCR anew, one entry per CDR3 protein. Of 650,000 to 900,000 distinct CDR3 sequences listed, just under 30% are singletons. The sequencing used cultured CD8+ T cells from PBMCs, collected from culture after CMV antigen stimulation. These receptors originate from a human donor in good health (CMV status not recorded). Some clones in this sample may be carry-over from other donors' samples.

The genes are TRBV28 and TRBJ2-2; the D gene is possibly TRBD2 (6 bases). The germline CDR1 and CDR2 sequences are MDHEN and SYDVKM. V was shortened by 3 bases and J by 6 bases, with 17 bases between the two germline ends. The CDR3 extends over 16 amino acids. The CDR3 is CASSFAGPPSAGELFF. The CDR3 DNA sequence: TGTGCCAGCAGTTTTGCGGGGCCTCCCTCCGCCGGGGAGCTGTTTTTT.

This clonotype came up many times. The rearrangement links TRBV7-9 to TRBJ1-2; D ambiguous. The CDR3 totals 13 residues. The V gene lost 3 bases and the J gene lost 4 bases, with 9 bases spanning the gap. CDR1 and CDR2 from the germline V gene are SEHNR and FQNEAQ (reference sequence). CDR3 in DNA: TGTGCCAGCAGCTTCCAGGCGGTCTATGGCTACACCTTC. Its protein is CASSFQAVYGYTF.

This clonotype came up a few times. V usage is TRBV27 and J usage is TRBJ2-3, with TRBD1 matching over 9 bases. V lost 4 bases, J lost 3 bases, and 14 bases stayed unmatched. Germline V gene data show CDR1 as MNHEY and CDR2 as SMNVEV (reference sequence). The CDR3 length is 18 residues. CDR3 sequence (DNA): TGTGCCAGCAGTTCGCCTTACAGGGGGCGCTTGGGTACAGATACGCAGTATTTT. Protein: CASSSPYRGRLGTDTQYF.

The genes are TRBV7-2 and TRBJ1-2; D call uncertain. Germline V gene sequence: CDR1 SGHTA, CDR2 FQGNSA. The V end was cut by 8 bases, the J end by 5 bases, with 6 bases between. The CDR3 is made up of 10 amino acids. CDR3 residues: CASVGYGYTF. In DNA, the CDR3 is TGTGCCAGCGTAGGGTATGGCTACACCTTC.

The rearrangement links TRBV5-1 to TRBJ1-1, with D perhaps TRBD1 (5 bases). Germline CDR1 and CDR2: SGHRS and YFSETQ. Trimming removed 4 bases at V and 1 base at J, with 11 bases between. The CDR3 has 14 residues. The CDR3: CASSEGGANTEAFF. The CDR3 DNA reads TGCGCCAGCAGCGAGGGAGGGGCGAACACTGAAGCTTTCTTT.

The chain joins TRBV7-9 to TRBJ2-3; tentatively, D is TRBD2 (6 bases). The V end lost 1 base, the J end lost 1 base, and 12 bases lay between the germline ends. Germline CDR1 and CDR2: SEHNR and FQNEAQ (reference sequence). The CDR3 is 16 residues long. The CDR3: CASSLDRGMGTDTQYF. The CDR3 region has the DNA TGTGCCAGCAGCTTAGACCGGGGGATGGGCACAGATACGCAGTATTTT.

This chain links TRBV7-6 with TRBJ2-2, with a tentative D call TRBD2 (6 bases). The CDR3 is 15 residues long. Trimming removed 0 bases from V and 3 bases from J, with 8 bases in between. The germline V gene encodes CDR1 SGHVS and CDR2 FNYEAQ. CDR3 amino acids: CASSLAGDYTGELFF. The CDR3 nucleotides read TGTGCCAGCAGCTTAGCCGGGGACTACACCGGGGAGCTGTTTTTT.

This clonotype was detected a few times. This chain joins TRBV28 and TRBJ2-5; D perhaps matches TRBD2 (6 bases). V lost 4 bases and J lost 1, with 13 bases in between. The CDR3 length is 15 residues. CDR1 and CDR2 from the germline V gene are MDHEN and SYDVKM. CDR3: CASSWGEPGQETQYF. CDR3 DNA sequence: TGTGCCAGCAGTTGGGGGGAGCCGGGCCAAGAGACCCAGTACTTC. The whole variable domain, remainder taken from reference TRBV28 and TRBJ2-5, is DVKVTQSSRYLVKRTGEKVFLECVQDMDHENMFWYRQDPGLGLRLIYFSYDVKMKEKGDIPEGYSVSREKKERFSLILESASTNQTSMYLCASSWGEPGQETQYFGPGTRLLVL.

This clonotype was counted many times. Compared with germline, one end of the junction differs, possibly owing to a read error. The J gene is TRBJ1-2, the V gene TRBV7-7; TRBD1 aligns across 10 bases. Germline CDR1 reads SSHAT; CDR2 reads FNYEAQ (reference sequence). This CDR3 comprises 14 residues. Here the CDR3 DNA reads TGTGCTAGCAGCACCCGGACAGGGGGTGTTGGCTACACCTTC. Residues: CASSTRTGGVGYTF.

Ten or more counts support this clonotype. V usage is TRBV7-8 and J usage is TRBJ2-7; D ambiguous. V was shortened by 1 base and J by 4 bases, with 8 bases between the two germline ends. CDR1 and CDR2 from the germline V gene are SGHVS and FQNEAQ. The CDR3 runs to 13 residues. For the CDR3, the DNA is TGTGCCAGCAGCTTAGAGGGAATTTACGAGCAGTACTTC. Translating gives CASSLEGIYEQYF.

This clonotype appeared many times. CDR3 protein: CASSLSGSPLHF. The CDR3, as DNA: TGTGCCAGCAGCTTATCTGGTTCACCCCTCCACTTT. The chain couples TRBV7-9 to TRBJ1-6; D is unresolved. V dropped 2 bases and J dropped 9 bases, with 5 bases sitting between them. There are 12 residues in the CDR3. CDR1 is SEHNR, CDR2 FQNEAQ, per germline (reference sequence).

The genes are TRBV12-3 or TRBV12-4 and TRBJ1-2; D unresolved. The CDR3 contains 14 residues. Trimming left V 0 bases short and J 4 bases short, with 9 bases between. CDR3 in DNA: TGTGCCAGCAGTTTAGCGGCGGGCTCCTATGGCTACACCTTC. It is translated as CASSLAAGSYGYTF.

The chain is built from TRBV4-2 and TRBJ1-5; D gene ambiguous. CDR3 length: 15 residues. In germline, CDR1 is LGHNA, CDR2 YNFKEQ. V lost 0 bases and J lost 3, with 9 bases in between. The CDR3 here is CASSQEGGDNQPQHF. The DNA of the CDR3 is TGTGCCAGCAGCCAAGAGGGCGGAGACAATCAGCCCCAGCATTTT.

The sample holds a few counts of this clonotype. This chain links TRBV5-6 with TRBJ1-1; maybe TRBD1 (6 bases). This CDR3 has 12 amino acids. The germline gives CDR1 SGHDT, CDR2 YYEEEE. V was cut by 4 bases and J by 10 bases, with 14 bases left in between. CDR3 sequence: CASSQQQGRAFF. CDR3 bases: TGTGCCAGCAGCCAACAACAGGGAAGAGCTTTCTTT. The full variable domain, with the rest looked up from reference TRBV5-6 and TRBJ1-1, is DAGVTQSPTHLIKTRGQQVTLRCSPKSGHDTVSWYQQALGQGPQFIFQYYEEEERQRGNFPDRFSGHQFPNYSSELNVNALLLGDSALYLCASSQQQGRAFFGQGTRLTVV.

As regards this clonotype: Given a much more abundant clone one base away, this may be a read error. This rearrangement joins TRBV7-6 to TRBJ2-3, with a weak D call TRBD2 (6 bases). The CDR3 totals 17 residues. V gave up 5 bases and J gave up 4 bases, with 22 bases separating them. Germline CDR1 and CDR2: SGHVS and FNYEAQ. CDR3 loop: CASSPQGREVWADTQYF. CDR3 bases: TGTGCCAGCAGCCCCCAGGGTAGGGAGGTTTGGGCAGATACGCAGTATTTT.

J is TRBJ2-7 and V is TRBV27, with 7 nucleotides matching TRBD2. Per the germline V gene, CDR1 is MNHEY and CDR2 is SMNVEV (reference sequence). CDR3 length: 14 residues. V dropped 5 bases and J dropped 0; count of bases not matched to a gene: 4. The CDR3 coding sequence is TGTGCCAGCAGTCCGCGGGGGACCTCCTACGAGCAGTACGTC. Translating it yields CASSPRGTSYEQYV.

V and J are TRBV12-3 or TRBV12-4 and TRBJ2-1; D is perhaps TRBD2 (7 bases). The CDR3 totals 15 residues. Between the trimmed V and J ends, which lost 0 bases and 7 bases, there was a span of 13 bases. The CDR3 here is CASSLAGGPMNEQFF. CDR3 DNA sequence: TGTGCCAGCAGTTTAGCGGGGGGGCCTATGAATGAGCAGTTCTTC.

This clonotype came up a few times. The rearrangement links TRBV7-2 to TRBJ2-6; 12 bases line up with TRBD1. With 5 bases clipped from V and 4 bases from J, the junction kept 6 bases outside the gene matches. The CDR3 extends over 17 amino acids. Looked up from germline, CDR1 is SGHTA and CDR2 is FQGNSA. CDR3 DNA: TGTGCCAGCAGCCCGGGACAGGGGGCGACGGGGGCCAACGTCCTGACTTTC. Translated, it gives CASSPGQGATGANVLTF.

The V gene is TRBV7-9, the J gene TRBJ2-1; 12 bases agree with TRBD2. CDR3 length: 16 amino acids. The germline V gene encodes CDR1 SEHNR and CDR2 FQNEAQ (reference sequence). With V trimmed by 5 bases and J by 4 bases, 6 bases remained unmatched. This chain's CDR3 is CASSNRLAGAYNEQFF. The CDR3 DNA is TGTGCCAGCAGCAACCGACTAGCGGGGGCATACAATGAGCAGTTCTTC.

This clonotype has a handful of counts. The chain employs TRBV6-4 and TRBJ1-6, with TRBD1 matching 8 bases. Germline lookup yields CDR1 MRHNA and CDR2 SNTAGT. With 5 bases clipped from V and 7 bases from J, the junction kept 1 base outside the gene matches. The CDR3 contains 13 residues. The CDR3 DNA reads TGTGCCAGCAGTCGGGACAGGAATTCACCCCTCCACTTT. The encoded protein is CASSRDRNSPLHF.

The chain has TRBV29-1 and TRBJ2-1; 7 bases agree with TRBD1. Per germline, CDR1 SQVTM and CDR2 ANQGSEA. The CDR3 runs to 16 residues. Unmatched junction bases numbered 12, after V lost 3 bases and J lost 4 bases. CDR3 in DNA: TGCAGCGTTGAGGGGACGAACAGGGGTGCTTACAATGAGCAGTTCTTC. Protein: CSVEGTNRGAYNEQFF.

This clonotype appeared many times. This chain uses TRBV7-6 with TRBJ2-2; D is uncertain. The CDR3 is made up of 12 amino acids. V was cut by 5 bases and J by 7 bases, with 8 bases left in between. CDR1 and CDR2 (germline): SGHVS, FNYEAQ. CDR3 sequence (DNA): TGTGCCAGCAGCGAAGGAAGCGGGGAGCTGTTTTTT. Protein sequence: CASSEGSGELFF.

This clonotype appeared many times. This rearrangement joins TRBV7-2 to TRBJ1-2; D unresolved. Trimming removed 1 base at V and 4 bases at J, with 13 bases between. The germline V gene has CDR1 SGHTA and CDR2 FQGNSA. This CDR3 has 15 residues. CDR3 coding DNA: TGTGCCAGCAGCTTAGGCAGTGGAACCCTCTATGGCTACACCTTC. Amino acids: CASSLGSGTLYGYTF.